This T cell receptor beta chain was observed in a study of OX40 agonist ivuxolimab in advanced cancers. TCRdb's table, derived via immunoSEQ multiplex PCR, lists solely in-frame clones and lacks some. The sample lists 50,000 to 55,000 clones; approximately 90% were seen once. Sampling times: baseline, cycle 4 day 1, cycle 7 day 1. Regarding the study as a whole: In the 0.1 to 3.0 mg/kg range, CD4+ and CD8+ blood T cells had expanded clonally by week 6. In the expanded peripheral T cells, antigen specificity was never determined.

Note on this clone: Its antigen is unknown.

The V and J ends lost 8 bases and 2 bases respectively, with 13 bases between them. The CDR3 runs to 13 residues. Germline lookup yields CDR1 SNHLY and CDR2 FYNNEI. The receptor was isolated from an adult with an advanced solid tumor such as melanoma, head and neck, liver or kidney cancer. The chain joins TRBV2 to TRBJ2-7; a possible D gene is TRBD2 (5 bases). Sequencing used CD4+ or CD8+ T cells sorted from blood, obtained in a trial of the OX40 agonist ivuxolimab. This chain's CDR3 is CASGSGYTYEQYF. CDR3 nucleotide sequence: TGTGCCAGCGGGAGTGGATATACCTACGAGCAGTACTTC.